The 25 T cell receptor beta chains below all came from one sample that was sequenced in a study of CD8+ T cells in alopecia areata. RNA extraction was followed by reverse transcription into cDNA, which acted as the sequencing template. Produced via immunoSEQ multiplex PCR; TCRdb's table is partial and in-frame only. Altogether fewer than 150,000 clones are present, roughly 69% being singletons, with the ten largest covering 2.8%. The sample taken for sequencing was CD4+ T cells sorted from blood. These receptors all come from a human donor in good health.

The rearrangement links TRBV7-3 to TRBJ1-1; TRBD1 matches 7 bases. V was pared by 5 bases and J by 5 bases, with 5 bases of the junction left unmatched. The CDR3 has 13 amino acids. The germline CDR1 and CDR2 sequences are SGHTA and FQGTGA. CDR3 in DNA: TGTGCCAGCAGCCCACAGGGGTTGACTGAAGCTTTCTTT. Protein sequence: CASSPQGLTEAFF.

V usage is TRBV30 and J usage is TRBJ2-1; 8 bases agree with TRBD1. The V gene's germline CDR1 is GTSNPN and CDR2 SVGIG (reference sequence). The trim removed 1 base at V and 7 bases at J, leaving 6 bases unmatched. The CDR3 runs to 14 residues. The CDR3 loop is CAWSARTGMNEQFF. CDR3 bases: TGTGCCTGGAGTGCCAGGACAGGGATGAATGAGCAGTTCTTC.

This clone has just a few counts. The V and J genes are TRBV4-1 and TRBJ1-5, with D unclear. Germline CDR1 and CDR2: MGHRA and YSYEKL. The CDR3 sequence is 14 residues long. The germline V and J ends were trimmed by 2 bases and 7 bases, with 12 bases remaining between them. DNA for the CDR3: TGCGCCAGCAGCCAATCAACAGTTCTCCAGCCCCAGCATTTT. This translates into CASSQSTVLQPQHF.

This chain uses TRBV5-4 with TRBJ2-1, with 8 bases that match TRBD1. V trimming: 2 bases; J trimming: 4 bases; junction bases outside the gene matches: 5. Germline CDR1 and CDR2: SGHNT and YYREEE (reference sequence). This CDR3 region has 15 residues. The CDR3 sequence: CASSFGQGPYNEQFF. The CDR3 DNA is TGTGCCAGCAGCTTTGGACAGGGACCTTACAATGAGCAGTTCTTC.

This clone has only a few counts. The V gene is TRBV19, the J gene TRBJ1-2; tentatively, D is TRBD1 (6 bases). Germline V lookup: CDR1 LNHDA, CDR2 SQIVND (reference sequence). This CDR3 comprises 14 residues. V dropped 6 bases and J dropped 3 bases, with 14 bases sitting between them. Here the CDR3 DNA reads TGTGCCAGTAGCGGACAGTCGACCTACTATGGCTACACCTTC. It translates to CASSGQSTYYGYTF. Variable domain in full (rest from reference TRBV19 and TRBJ1-2): DGGITQSPKYLFRKEGQNVTLSCEQNLNHDAMYWYRQDPGQGLRLIYYSQIVNDFQKGDIAEGYSVSREKKESFPLTVTSAQKNPTAFYLCASSGQSTYYGYTFGSGTRLTVV.

The chain links TRBV4-2 to TRBJ2-7, with no clear D. The germline CDR1 and CDR2 sequences are LGHNA and YNFKEQ. The CDR3 runs 13 residues. V lost 2 bases and J lost 0, with 5 bases in between. CDR3 region: CASSQPPSYEQYF. CDR3 nucleotide sequence: TGTGCCAGCAGCCAACCGCCCTCCTACGAGCAGTACTTC.

This clone was seen repeatedly, ten times or more. This chain connects TRBV27 to TRBJ1-6; no clear D gene. V lost 2 bases, J lost 5 bases, and 4 bases lay in between. This CDR3 spans 13 amino acids. Germline V lookup: CDR1 MNHEY, CDR2 SMNVEV (reference sequence). The CDR3 spells CASSLIHNSPLHF. The DNA of the CDR3 is TGTGCCAGCAGTTTAATCCATAATTCACCCCTCCACTTT.

The chain carries TRBV29-1 and TRBJ2-1, with 9 positions matching TRBD2. V dropped 6 bases and J dropped 5; count of bases not matched to a gene: 8. Germline CDR1 is SQVTM and CDR2 is ANQGSEA. CDR3 size: 14 residues. Written as DNA, the CDR3 is TGCAGCGTCGCGCGGGGGGGACCCAACAATGAGCAGTTCTTC. Translation: CSVARGGPNNEQFF.

The gene calls are TRBV7-9 and TRBJ2-7, with D possibly matching TRBD2 (6 bases). The CDR3 is made up of 16 amino acids. Trimming removed 5 bases from V and 0 bases from J, with 17 bases in between. CDR1 and CDR2 (germline): SEHNR, FQNEAQ (reference sequence). CDR3 DNA sequence: TGTGCCAGCAGCCCCGTTAGGTTGGGAGGCTCCTACGAGCAGTACTTC. Amino acids: CASSPVRLGGSYEQYF. The entire variable domain, with the rest obtained from reference TRBV7-9 and TRBJ2-7, is as follows: DTGVSQNPRHKITKRGQNVTFRCDPISEHNRLYWYRQTLGQGPEFLTYFQNEAQLEKSRLLSDRFSAERPKGSFSTLEIQRTEQGDSAMYLCASSPVRLGGSYEQYFGPGTRLTVT.

This clone was seen only a few times. V and J are TRBV6-5 and TRBJ2-7; 10 bases match TRBD1. The length of the CDR3 is 13 residues. The trim removed 7 bases at V and 3 bases at J, leaving 3 bases unmatched. Germline lookup yields CDR1 MNHEY and CDR2 SVGAGI. CDR3 amino acids: CASNRDRGYEQYF. In nucleotides, the CDR3 is TGTGCCAGCAACCGGGACAGGGGCTACGAGCAGTACTTC.

The chain links TRBV7-8 to TRBJ2-3; tentatively, D is TRBD2 (6 bases). This CDR3 contains 11 residues. CDR1 is SGHVS, CDR2 FQNEAQ, per germline. V was trimmed by 4 bases and J by 14 bases, leaving 13 bases between them. The CDR3: CASSSYGGWYF. CDR3 coding DNA: TGTGCCAGCAGCTCGTACGGGGGTTGGTATTTT.

The chain couples TRBV19 to TRBJ1-2; 7 positions agree with TRBD1. The germline V gene encodes CDR1 LNHDA and CDR2 SQIVND (reference sequence). The CDR3 runs to 14 residues. The ends lost 7 bases at V and 4 bases at J; junction bases unmatched: 9. The CDR3 nucleotides read TGTGCCAGTACTCCGGACAGGTTCGGCTATGGCTACACCTTC. This sequence encodes CASTPDRFGYGYTF.

This clone was recorded only once. DNA for the CDR3: TGTGCCTGGATGATTTCGGACCGAAGGGACACTGAAGCTTTCTTT. Translation: CAWMISDRRDTEAFF. The rearrangement joins TRBV30 to TRBJ1-1; no reliable D call. The V end was cut by 4 bases, the J end by 3 bases, with 18 bases between. Germline V gene data show CDR1 as GTSNPN and CDR2 as SVGIG (reference sequence). The CDR3 spans 15 residues.

Only a few counts were recorded for this clone. V is TRBV2 and J is TRBJ2-5; no definite D call. The germline V gene encodes CDR1 SNHLY and CDR2 FYNNEI. This CDR3 is 14 amino acids long. Trimming shortened V by 5 bases and J by 4 bases, and 14 bases separated the two germline ends. In nucleotides, the CDR3 is TGTGCCAGCAGTCAACACGAAGATGGAGAGACCCAGTACTTC. Translation gives CASSQHEDGETQYF.

CDR3: CACQPGTLGYTF. CDR3 coding DNA: TGTGCCTGCCAACCGGGGACGCTTGGCTACACCTTC. V usage is TRBV30 and J usage is TRBJ1-2, with D maybe TRBD1 (5 bases). V was clipped by 6 bases and J by 7 bases, with 15 bases between them. Germline V CDR1 and CDR2: GTSNPN, SVGIG (reference sequence). This CDR3 contains 12 residues.

In this sample, this clone turned up a few times. This chain connects TRBV6-5 to TRBJ2-4; D remains unclear. Trimming pared 6 bases from V and 5 bases from J, leaving 2 bases between. The CDR3 runs 10 residues. CDR1 MNHEY and CDR2 SVGAGI come from the germline V gene. Here the CDR3 DNA reads TGTGCCAGCAGCCAAAACATTCAGTACTTC. The encoded protein is CASSQNIQYF.

V gene TRBV9 combines with J gene TRBJ1-2, with D unresolved. Germline CDR1 is SGDLS and CDR2 is YYNGEE. V was pared by 3 bases and J by 2 bases, with 11 bases between. This CDR3 spans 14 amino acids. CDR3 loop: CASSARGGNYGYTF. CDR3 DNA: TGTGCCAGCAGCGCCAGAGGCGGAAACTATGGCTACACCTTC.

The chain combines TRBV7-9 with TRBJ2-7; perhaps D is TRBD1 or TRBD2 (6 bases each). With 8 bases removed from V and 5 bases from J, the gap between germline ends came to 10 bases. CDR3 length equals 11 residues. The germline gives CDR1 SEHNR, CDR2 FQNEAQ (reference sequence). In DNA, the CDR3 is TGTGCCAGCGGGGGGCCCCACGAGCAGTACTTC. Translated, it gives CASGGPHEQYF.

The V gene is TRBV6-5, the J gene TRBJ1-1, with D maybe TRBD1 (6 bases). The germline gives CDR1 MNHEY, CDR2 SVGAGI. The CDR3 spans 13 residues. V lost 2 bases to trimming and J lost 9 bases, with 13 bases between them. CDR3 residues: CASSYTLDSKAFF. In DNA, the CDR3 is TGTGCCAGCAGTTACACTCTGGACAGCAAAGCTTTCTTT.

The chain carries TRBV9 and TRBJ1-2, with 7 positions matching TRBD1. V lost 4 bases to trimming and J lost 3 bases; unmatched junction nucleotides: 15. The CDR3 covers 17 residues. CDR1 and CDR2 from the germline V gene are SGDLS and YYNGEE. CDR3 in DNA: TGTGCCAGCAGCACAGGACTTCGAGGGGGCGTAGACTATGGCTACACCTTC. Translation gives CASSTGLRGGVDYGYTF.

The J gene is TRBJ1-1, the V gene TRBV5-1; D might be TRBD1 (6 bases). There are 14 residues in the CDR3. Trimming shortened V by 0 bases and J by 4 bases, and 10 bases separated the two germline ends. From germline, CDR1 is SGHRS and CDR2 YFSETQ. Here the CDR3 DNA reads TGCGCCAGCAGCTTGGATCCCAGGGGCACTGAAGCTTTCTTT. Translation gives CASSLDPRGTEAFF.

Comment on this clone: This sample includes further DNA sequences coding for the same CDR3. The chain links TRBV14 to TRBJ1-6; no definite D call. CDR1 is SGHDN and CDR2 is FVKESK in the germline V gene. The CDR3 runs 15 residues. Trimming cost V 0 bases and J 7 bases, with 10 bases left between them. The CDR3 coding sequence is TGTGCCAGCAGCCAAGACCCCAGGAACAATTCACCCCTCCACTTT. Translating gives CASSQDPRNNSPLHF.

The rearrangement joins TRBV6-6 to TRBJ1-5; 9 bases match TRBD1. V gave up 5 bases and J gave up 6 bases; unmatched junction bases: 11. CDR1 and CDR2 (germline): MNHNY, SVGAGI (reference sequence). The CDR3 has 16 residues. The CDR3 region has the DNA TGTGCCAGCAGTATTCAAGGGACAGGGAATGGTCAGCCCCAGCATTTT. The encoded protein is CASSIQGTGNGQPQHF.

This sequence joins TRBV9 and TRBJ2-2, with D unclear. V dropped 5 bases and J dropped 6 bases, with 8 bases sitting between them. The CDR3 covers 12 residues. Looked up from germline, CDR1 is SGDLS and CDR2 is YYNGEE. For the CDR3, the DNA is TGTGCCAGCAGTCGGGTTGCCGGGGAGCTGTTTTTT. It yields the protein CASSRVAGELFF.

This chain joins TRBV5-6 and TRBJ1-5; D unclear. Trimming left V 5 bases short and J 4 bases short, with 10 bases between. From germline, CDR1 is SGHDT and CDR2 YYEEEE. CDR3 length: 13 residues. CDR3 in amino acids: CASSRDLNQPQHF. CDR3 coding DNA: TGTGCCAGCAGTCGTGATTTGAATCAGCCCCAGCATTTT. Full variable domain (missing parts from reference TRBV5-6 and TRBJ1-5): DAGVTQSPTHLIKTRGQQVTLRCSPKSGHDTVSWYQQALGQGPQFIFQYYEEEERQRGNFPDRFSGHQFPNYSSELNVNALLLGDSALYLCASSRDLNQPQHFGDGTRLSIL.